Following are 20 T cell receptor beta chains from one sample sequenced in a study of PD-1 blockade in classical Hodgkin lymphoma. Sequencing used immunoSEQ multiplex PCR; TCRdb keeps in-frame clones, though not all of them. This table has 6,500 to 10,000 clones, approximately 86% appearing once. All patients relapsed after autologous stem cell transplantation, and brentuximab vedotin exposure varied. Magnetic negative selection isolated CD8+ T cells from thawed PBMCs. Specimen: CD8+ T cells from blood, collected at baseline. The receptors come from a human donor with classical Hodgkin lymphoma.

This sequence joins TRBV6-5 and TRBJ2-7; no clear D gene. Germline V gene lookup returns CDR1 MNHEY and CDR2 SVGAGI. This CDR3 is 15 amino acids long. V gave up 3 bases and J gave up 6 bases, with 18 bases separating them. CDR3 in amino acids: CASSYSRASGAEQYF. CDR3 in DNA: TGTGCCAGCAGTTATAGTCGGGCATCAGGTGCCGAGCAGTACTTC.

The chain recombines TRBV6-1 with TRBJ2-2; tentatively, D is TRBD1 (5 bases). In germline, CDR1 is MNHNS, CDR2 SASEGT. The CDR3 is 14 amino acids. V gave up 4 bases and J gave up 1 base, with 7 bases separating them. CDR3 loop: CASSVRENTGELFF. In nucleotides, the CDR3 is TGTGCCAGCAGTGTCAGGGAGAACACCGGGGAGCTGTTTTTT.

The chain uses TRBV4-1 and TRBJ2-3; the D is unclear. V was trimmed by 1 base and J by 4 bases, leaving 3 bases between them. The CDR3 runs to 12 residues. Germline V gene sequence: CDR1 MGHRA, CDR2 YSYEKL. CDR3 amino acids: CASSQGPDTQYF. DNA for the CDR3: TGCGCCAGCAGCCAAGGCCCAGATACGCAGTATTTT.

The gene calls are TRBV6-5 and TRBJ2-3, with 7 bases identical to TRBD1. The junction had 4 bases not matched to a gene; V was cut back by 2 bases and J by 2 bases. The CDR3 contains 15 residues. In germline, CDR1 is MNHEY, CDR2 SVGAGI. The CDR3 coding sequence is TGTGCCAGCAGTTACAGGGGGCGCAACACAGATACGCAGTATTTT. It codes for CASSYRGRNTDTQYF.

The CDR3 DNA sequence: TGTGCCAGCAGTTTCCAGGGTGGTGGGAACACTGAAGCTTTCTTT. Protein product: CASSFQGGGNTEAFF. The V call is TRBV28, the J call TRBJ1-1, with D maybe TRBD1 (5 bases). The CDR3 covers 15 residues. Trimming stripped 3 bases from V and 1 base from J, with 12 bases between. The germline gives CDR1 MDHEN, CDR2 SYDVKM.

This chain uses TRBV27 with TRBJ2-7; 9 nucleotides agree with TRBD2. CDR3 length: 13 residues. Germline V CDR1 and CDR2: MNHEY, SMNVEV (reference sequence). V lost 7 bases to trimming and J lost 3 bases; unmatched junction nucleotides: 4. CDR3 bases: TGTGCCAGCAAGATTAGCGGGAGCTACGAGCAGTACTTC. Residues: CASKISGSYEQYF.

This chain uses TRBV27 with TRBJ2-1, with 8 bases identical to TRBD2. The V gene end was trimmed by 3 bases and the J gene end by 7 bases; junction bases not matched to a gene: 8. CDR1 and CDR2 from the germline V gene are MNHEY and SMNVEV (reference sequence). The CDR3 is 15 residues long. The CDR3 coding sequence is TGTGCCAGCAGTTTTGGCGCGGGACTAGGTAATGAGCAGTTCTTC. This translates into CASSFGAGLGNEQFF.

The gene calls are TRBV11-2 and TRBJ1-3; no clear D. The CDR3 is made up of 15 amino acids. Trimming removed 3 bases from V and 0 bases from J, with 9 bases in between. Germline V gene lookup returns CDR1 SGHAT and CDR2 FQNNGV. Written as DNA, the CDR3 is TGTGCCAGCAGCTTCACTGGGAGCTCTGGAAACACCATATATTTT. Translated: CASSFTGSSGNTIYF.

The V call is TRBV10-3, the J call TRBJ2-7; 7 bases map to TRBD1. Trimming cost V 10 bases and J 6 bases; bases outside gene matches: 9. The CDR3 consists of 12 residues. The germline gives CDR1 ENHRY, CDR2 SYGVKD. CDR3 bases: TGTGCCACCGCTGACAGGGCAGGCGAGCAGTACTTC. Protein: CATADRAGEQYF.

This rearrangement joins TRBV2 to TRBJ2-7, with 7 bases identical to TRBD2. CDR1 and CDR2 (germline): SNHLY, FYNNEI. This CDR3 spans 15 amino acids. Trimming took 6 bases from V and 4 from J; bases not matched to a gene: 12. The CDR3 bases are TGTGCCAGCAGCCCCGGGGAGGGGCGAAAGTACGAGCAGTACTTC. This gives the protein CASSPGEGRKYEQYF.

The sample holds one count of this clone. The chain carries TRBV5-5 and TRBJ2-6; TRBD2 matches at 9 bases. The germline gives CDR1 SGHKS, CDR2 YYEKEE (reference sequence). This CDR3 is 18 amino acids long. The junction had 6 bases not matched to a gene; V was cut back by 2 bases and J by 0 bases. CDR3: CASSFPIAGDSGANVLTF. DNA for the CDR3: TGTGCCAGCAGCTTTCCTATAGCGGGAGACTCTGGGGCCAACGTCCTGACTTTC.

This chain links TRBV19 with TRBJ1-5; the D is unclear. V shed 10 bases and J shed 4 bases, with 11 bases lying between them. Germline V gene sequence: CDR1 LNHDA, CDR2 SQIVND (reference sequence). The CDR3 has 12 amino acids. CDR3 protein: CATNRINQPQHF. In nucleotides, the CDR3 is TGTGCCACTAATCGTATAAATCAGCCCCAGCATTTT.

As concerns this clone: The same CDR3 is also encoded by other DNA sequences in this sample. The chain uses TRBV4-1 and TRBJ2-7; D is ambiguous. Trimming took off 0 bases at V and 2 bases at J, with 5 bases between the two ends. Germline V gives CDR1 MGHRA, CDR2 YSYEKL. The CDR3 consists of 13 residues. In DNA, the CDR3 is TGCGCCAGCAGCCAAGACAGAGCCTACGAGCAGTACTTC. Its translation: CASSQDRAYEQYF.

The rearrangement links TRBV19 to TRBJ2-7; maybe TRBD1 (6 bases). This CDR3 has 14 amino acids. CDR1 is LNHDA and CDR2 is SQIVND in the germline V gene (reference sequence). Between the trimmed V and J ends, which lost 5 bases and 2 bases, there was a span of 13 bases. CDR3: CASSPLGAPYEQYF. The CDR3 DNA reads as TGTGCCAGTAGTCCACTGGGGGCCCCCTACGAGCAGTACTTC.

The J gene is TRBJ2-3, the V gene TRBV19; D possibly corresponds to TRBD2 (5 bases). V lost 4 bases to trimming and J lost 2 bases, with 13 bases between them. The CDR3 totals 15 residues. The germline V gene encodes CDR1 LNHDA and CDR2 SQIVND (reference sequence). The CDR3 loop reads CASSTRGDITDTQYF. The CDR3 coding sequence is TGTGCCAGTAGTACCCGGGGAGACATCACAGATACGCAGTATTTT.

This chain connects TRBV15 to TRBJ1-2; D gene unclear. Germline V gene sequence: CDR1 LNHNV, CDR2 YYDKDF (reference sequence). This CDR3 is 13 amino acids long. The V gene lost 0 bases and the J gene lost 1 base, with 3 bases spanning the gap. The CDR3 loop is CATSRDINYGYTF. CDR3 bases: TGTGCCACCAGCAGAGATATTAACTATGGCTACACCTTC.

This chain links TRBV10-3 with TRBJ2-1; D is unresolved. V was pared by 3 bases and J by 8 bases, with 11 bases between. Germline V CDR1 and CDR2: ENHRY, SYGVKD. There are 13 residues in the CDR3. The DNA of the CDR3 is TGTGCCATCAGTGAAAGAAGGGCGGATGAGCAGTTCTTC. Encoded protein: CAISERRADEQFF.

This chain connects TRBV7-9 to TRBJ2-1, with D perhaps TRBD1 (6 bases). Germline CDR1 and CDR2: SEHNR and FQNEAQ (reference sequence). Trimming left V 5 bases short and J 4 bases short, with 18 bases between. The CDR3 spans 16 residues. CDR3 sequence reads: CASSPTVDSTYNEQFF. CDR3 in DNA: TGTGCCAGCAGCCCAACGGTGGACAGTACTTACAATGAGCAGTTCTTC. The complete variable domain, with remaining parts taken from reference TRBV7-9 and TRBJ2-1, reads DTGVSQNPRHKITKRGQNVTFRCDPISEHNRLYWYRQTLGQGPEFLTYFQNEAQLEKSRLLSDRFSAERPKGSFSTLEIQRTEQGDSAMYLCASSPTVDSTYNEQFFGPGTRLTVL.

The chain uses TRBV28 and TRBJ2-5, with 7 bases identical to TRBD1. CDR1 and CDR2 from the germline V gene are MDHEN and SYDVKM. Trimming took 3 bases from V and 5 from J; bases not matched to a gene: 9. The CDR3 has 15 amino acids. The CDR3, as DNA: TGTGCCAGCAGTTTTTTCGGACAGGCAAGGGAGACCCAGTACTTC. Amino acids: CASSFFGQARETQYF. Supplemented by reference TRBV28 and TRBJ2-5, the full variable domain reads DVKVTQSSRYLVKRTGEKVFLECVQDMDHENMFWYRQDPGLGLRLIYFSYDVKMKEKGDIPEGYSVSREKKERFSLILESASTNQTSMYLCASSFFGQARETQYFGPGTRLLVL.

V is TRBV12-5 and J is TRBJ2-1; 14 bases are shared with TRBD2. CDR1 and CDR2 from the germline V gene are LGHNT and FRNRAP. Trimming cost V 4 bases and J 4 bases; bases outside gene matches: 12. CDR3 length equals 19 residues. The CDR3 is CASGWGLAGEGTGYNEQFF. The CDR3 nucleotides read TGTGCTAGTGGTTGGGGACTAGCGGGAGAAGGAACGGGGTACAATGAGCAGTTCTTC.